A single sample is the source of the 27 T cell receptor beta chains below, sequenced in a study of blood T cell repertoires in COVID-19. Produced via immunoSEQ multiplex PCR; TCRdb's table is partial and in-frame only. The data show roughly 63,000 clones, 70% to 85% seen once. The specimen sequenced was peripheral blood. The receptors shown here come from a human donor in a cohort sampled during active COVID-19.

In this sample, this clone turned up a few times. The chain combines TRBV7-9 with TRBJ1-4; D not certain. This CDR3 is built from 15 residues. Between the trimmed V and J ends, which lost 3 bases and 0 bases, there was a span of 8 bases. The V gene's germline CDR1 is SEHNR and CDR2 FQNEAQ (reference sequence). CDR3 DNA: TGTGCCAGCAGCTTTCTACAGACAACTAATGAAAAACTGTTTTTT. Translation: CASSFLQTTNEKLFF. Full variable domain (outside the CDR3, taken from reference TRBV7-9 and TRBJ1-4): DTGVSQNPRHKITKRGQNVTFRCDPISEHNRLYWYRQTLGQGPEFLTYFQNEAQLEKSRLLSDRFSAERPKGSFSTLEIQRTEQGDSAMYLCASSFLQTTNEKLFFGSGTQLSVL.

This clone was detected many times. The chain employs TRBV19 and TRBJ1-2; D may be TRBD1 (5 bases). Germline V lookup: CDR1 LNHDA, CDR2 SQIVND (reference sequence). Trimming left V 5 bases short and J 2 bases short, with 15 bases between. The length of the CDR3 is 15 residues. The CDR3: CASSLGQGGNYGYTF. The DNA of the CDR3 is TGTGCCAGTAGTCTAGGGCAGGGAGGGAACTATGGCTACACCTTC.

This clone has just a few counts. CDR3 region: CATSRGRTHNEQFF. Here the CDR3 DNA reads TGTGCCACCAGCAGAGGGAGGACCCACAATGAGCAGTTCTTC. V and J are TRBV15 and TRBJ2-1; D perhaps matches TRBD2 (5 bases). Germline values: CDR1 LNHNV, CDR2 YYDKDF (reference sequence). Trimming took off 1 base at V and 5 bases at J, with 9 bases between the two ends. The CDR3 runs to 14 residues.

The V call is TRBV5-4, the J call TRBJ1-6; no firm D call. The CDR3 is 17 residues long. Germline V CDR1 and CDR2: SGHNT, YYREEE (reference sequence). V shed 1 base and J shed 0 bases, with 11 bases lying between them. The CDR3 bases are TGTGCCAGCAGCTTGAAGGCGGGGAGCTCCTATAATTCACCCCTCCACTTT. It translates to CASSLKAGSSYNSPLHF.

CDR3 nucleotides: TGTGCCAGCAGGTGGGACAGGGGCCCGAACACTGAAGCTTTCTTT. Its translation is CASRWDRGPNTEAFF. The chain couples TRBV6-5 to TRBJ1-1, with 10 bases lining up with TRBD1. Germline-derived CDR1 and CDR2 are MNHEY and SVGAGI. The trim removed 6 bases at V and 1 base at J, leaving 5 bases unmatched. The CDR3 totals 15 residues.

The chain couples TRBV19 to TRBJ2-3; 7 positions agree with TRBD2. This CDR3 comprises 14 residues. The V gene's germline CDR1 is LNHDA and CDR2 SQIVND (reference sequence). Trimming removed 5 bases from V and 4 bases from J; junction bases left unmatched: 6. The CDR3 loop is CASSPGGSSDTQYF. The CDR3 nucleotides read TGTGCCAGTAGTCCCGGCGGGAGCTCAGATACGCAGTATTTT.

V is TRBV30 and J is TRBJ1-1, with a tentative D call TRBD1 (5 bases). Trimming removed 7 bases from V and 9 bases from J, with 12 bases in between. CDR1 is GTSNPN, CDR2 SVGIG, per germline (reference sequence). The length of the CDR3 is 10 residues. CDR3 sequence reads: CAFKTVKAFF. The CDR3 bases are TGTGCCTTCAAGACAGTAAAAGCTTTCTTT.

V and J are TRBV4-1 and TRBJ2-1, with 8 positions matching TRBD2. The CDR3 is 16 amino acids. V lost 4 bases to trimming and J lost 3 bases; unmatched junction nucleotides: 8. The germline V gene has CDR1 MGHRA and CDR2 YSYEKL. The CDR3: CASSRESGRGYNEQFF. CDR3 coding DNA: TGCGCCAGCAGCCGGGAGAGCGGGAGAGGCTACAATGAGCAGTTCTTC.

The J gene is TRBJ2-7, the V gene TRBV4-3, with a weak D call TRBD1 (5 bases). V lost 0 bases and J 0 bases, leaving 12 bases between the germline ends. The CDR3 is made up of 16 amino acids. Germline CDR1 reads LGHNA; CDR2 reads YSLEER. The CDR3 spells CASSQEPDSPSYEQYF. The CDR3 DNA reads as TGCGCCAGCAGCCAAGAACCCGACAGCCCCTCCTACGAGCAGTACTTC.

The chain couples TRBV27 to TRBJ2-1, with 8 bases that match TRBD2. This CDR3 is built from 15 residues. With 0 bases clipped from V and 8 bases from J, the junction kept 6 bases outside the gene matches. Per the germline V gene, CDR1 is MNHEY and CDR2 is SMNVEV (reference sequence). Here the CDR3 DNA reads TGTGCCAGCAGTTTATCGCCTAGCGGGTTCGATGAGCAGTTCTTC. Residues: CASSLSPSGFDEQFF.

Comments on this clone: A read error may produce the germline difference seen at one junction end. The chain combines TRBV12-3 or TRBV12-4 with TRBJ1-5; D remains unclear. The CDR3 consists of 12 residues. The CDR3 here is CASSSSTQPQHF. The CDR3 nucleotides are TGTGCCAGCAGTTCTAGCACTCAGCCCCAGCATTTT.

In DNA form, the CDR3 reads TGTGCCAGCAAACAACAGAACACTGAAGCTTTCTTT. Protein sequence: CASKQQNTEAFF. The genes are TRBV6-5 and TRBJ1-1; D gene unclear. V lost 7 bases to trimming and J lost 1 base, with 7 bases between them. CDR1 and CDR2 (germline): MNHEY, SVGAGI. The CDR3 consists of 12 residues.

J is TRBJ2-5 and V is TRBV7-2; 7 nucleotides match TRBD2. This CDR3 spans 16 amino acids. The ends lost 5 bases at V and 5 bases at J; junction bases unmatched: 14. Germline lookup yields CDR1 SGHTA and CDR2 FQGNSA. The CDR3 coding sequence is TGTGCCAGCAGCCTGGGAGTGGGCGGGAGAGGGGAGACCCAGTACTTC. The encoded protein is CASSLGVGGRGETQYF.

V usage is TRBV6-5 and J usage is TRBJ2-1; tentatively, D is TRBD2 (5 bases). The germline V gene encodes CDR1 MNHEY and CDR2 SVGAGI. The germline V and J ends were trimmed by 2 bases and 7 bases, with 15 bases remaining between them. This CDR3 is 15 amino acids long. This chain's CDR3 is CASSYRPAGVNEQFF. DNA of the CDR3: TGTGCCAGCAGTTACCGCCCCGCGGGTGTTAATGAGCAGTTCTTC.

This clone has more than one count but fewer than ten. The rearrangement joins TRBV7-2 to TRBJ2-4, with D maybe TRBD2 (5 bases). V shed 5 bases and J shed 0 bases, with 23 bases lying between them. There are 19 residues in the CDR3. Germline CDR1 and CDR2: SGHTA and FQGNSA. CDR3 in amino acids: CASSPDWSYSRRAKNIQYF. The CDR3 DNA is TGTGCCAGCAGCCCGGACTGGTCTTACTCAAGGCGAGCCAAAAACATTCAGTACTTC.

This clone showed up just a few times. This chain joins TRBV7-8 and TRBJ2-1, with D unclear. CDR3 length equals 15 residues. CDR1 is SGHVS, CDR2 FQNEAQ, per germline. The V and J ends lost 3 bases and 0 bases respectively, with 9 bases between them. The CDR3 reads CASSLAPHSYNEQFF. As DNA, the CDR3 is TGTGCCAGCAGCTTGGCCCCACACTCCTACAATGAGCAGTTCTTC. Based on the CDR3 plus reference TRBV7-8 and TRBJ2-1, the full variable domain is GAGVSQSPRYKVAKRGQDVALRCDPISGHVSLFWYQQALGQGPEFLTYFQNEAQLDKSGLPSDRFFAERPEGSVSTLKIQRTQQEDSAVYLCASSLAPHSYNEQFFGPGTRLTVL.

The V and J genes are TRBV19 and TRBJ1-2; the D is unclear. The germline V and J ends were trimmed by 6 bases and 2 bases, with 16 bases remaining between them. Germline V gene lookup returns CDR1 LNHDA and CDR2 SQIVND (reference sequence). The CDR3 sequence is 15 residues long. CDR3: CASSPGVVVNYGYTF. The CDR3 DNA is TGTGCCAGTAGCCCCGGGGTGGTCGTAAACTATGGCTACACCTTC.

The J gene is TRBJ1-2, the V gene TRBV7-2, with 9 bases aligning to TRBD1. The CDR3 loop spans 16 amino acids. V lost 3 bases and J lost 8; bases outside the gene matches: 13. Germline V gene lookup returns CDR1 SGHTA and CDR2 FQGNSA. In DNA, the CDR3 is TGTGCCAGCAGCTTGTCCACCGGGACAGGGCCGGAGGGCTACACCTTC. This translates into CASSLSTGTGPEGYTF. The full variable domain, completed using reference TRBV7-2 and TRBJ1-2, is GAGVSQSPSNKVTEKGKDVELRCDPISGHTALYWYRQSLGQGLEFLIYFQGNSAPDKSGLPSDRFSAERTGGSVSTLTIQRTQQEDSAVYLCASSLSTGTGPEGYTFGSGTRLTVV.

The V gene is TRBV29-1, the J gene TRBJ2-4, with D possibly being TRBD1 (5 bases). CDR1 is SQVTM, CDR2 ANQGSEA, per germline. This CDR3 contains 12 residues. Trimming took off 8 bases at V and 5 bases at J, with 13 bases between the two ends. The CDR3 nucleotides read TGCAGCATCGATGGGGCGCAAAACATTCAGTACTTC. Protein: CSIDGAQNIQYF.

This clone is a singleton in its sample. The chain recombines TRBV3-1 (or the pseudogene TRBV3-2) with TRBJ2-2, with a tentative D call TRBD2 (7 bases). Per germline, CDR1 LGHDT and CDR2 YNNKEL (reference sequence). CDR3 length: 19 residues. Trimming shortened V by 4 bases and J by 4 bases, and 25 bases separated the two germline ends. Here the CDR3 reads CASSLAPRGAGMGTGELFF. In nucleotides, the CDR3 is TGTGCCAGCAGCCTTGCGCCCCGGGGGGCAGGGATGGGCACCGGGGAGCTGTTTTTT.

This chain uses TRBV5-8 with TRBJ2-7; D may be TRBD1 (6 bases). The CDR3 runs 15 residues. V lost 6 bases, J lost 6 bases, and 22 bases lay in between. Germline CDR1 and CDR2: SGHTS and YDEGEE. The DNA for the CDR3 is TGTGCCAGCACCTGGGGCAGACGTCGAGGGGGCGAGCAGTACTTC. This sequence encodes CASTWGRRRGGEQYF.

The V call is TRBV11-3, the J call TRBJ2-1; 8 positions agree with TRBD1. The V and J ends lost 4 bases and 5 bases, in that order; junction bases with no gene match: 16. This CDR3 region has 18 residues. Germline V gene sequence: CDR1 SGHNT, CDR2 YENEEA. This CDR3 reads CASSSRTADRGRDNEQFF. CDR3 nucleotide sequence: TGTGCCAGCAGCTCCCGAACCGCTGACAGGGGTCGTGACAATGAGCAGTTCTTC.

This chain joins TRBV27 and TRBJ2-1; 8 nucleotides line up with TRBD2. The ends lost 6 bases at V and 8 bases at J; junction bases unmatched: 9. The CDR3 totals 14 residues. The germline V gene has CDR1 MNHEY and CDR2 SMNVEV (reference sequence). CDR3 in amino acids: CASSPGLDRDEQFF. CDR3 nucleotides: TGTGCCAGCAGCCCGGGACTAGATCGCGATGAGCAGTTCTTC.

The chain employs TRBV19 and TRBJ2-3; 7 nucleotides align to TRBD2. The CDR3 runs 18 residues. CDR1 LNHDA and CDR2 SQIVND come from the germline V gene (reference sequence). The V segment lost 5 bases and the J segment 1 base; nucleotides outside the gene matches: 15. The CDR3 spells CASSSYLGGGSGTDTQYF. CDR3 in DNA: TGTGCCAGTAGTTCTTATTTGGGTGGCGGGAGTGGCACAGATACGCAGTATTTT.

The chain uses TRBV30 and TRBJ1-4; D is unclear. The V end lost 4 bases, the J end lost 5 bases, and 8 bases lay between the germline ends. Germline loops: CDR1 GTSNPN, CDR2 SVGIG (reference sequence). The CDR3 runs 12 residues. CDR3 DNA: TGTGCCTGGACACAGCTGAATGAAAAACTGTTTTTT. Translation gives CAWTQLNEKLFF.

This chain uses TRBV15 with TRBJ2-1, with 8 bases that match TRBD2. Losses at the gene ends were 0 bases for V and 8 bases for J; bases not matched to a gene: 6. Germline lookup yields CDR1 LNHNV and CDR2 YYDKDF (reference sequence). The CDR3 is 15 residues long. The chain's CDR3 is CATSRDGLAVDEQFF. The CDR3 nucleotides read TGTGCCACCAGCAGAGATGGACTAGCAGTCGATGAGCAGTTCTTC.

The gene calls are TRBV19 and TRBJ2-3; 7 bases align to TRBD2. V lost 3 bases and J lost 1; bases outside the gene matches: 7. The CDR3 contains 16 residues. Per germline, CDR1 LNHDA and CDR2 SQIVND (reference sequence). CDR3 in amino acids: CASSIGRREGTDTQYF. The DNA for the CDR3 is TGTGCCAGTAGTATCGGTCGACGGGAGGGCACAGATACGCAGTATTTT. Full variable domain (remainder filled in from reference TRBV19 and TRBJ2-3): DGGITQSPKYLFRKEGQNVTLSCEQNLNHDAMYWYRQDPGQGLRLIYYSQIVNDFQKGDIAEGYSVSREKKESFPLTVTSAQKNPTAFYLCASSIGRREGTDTQYFGPGTRLTVL.